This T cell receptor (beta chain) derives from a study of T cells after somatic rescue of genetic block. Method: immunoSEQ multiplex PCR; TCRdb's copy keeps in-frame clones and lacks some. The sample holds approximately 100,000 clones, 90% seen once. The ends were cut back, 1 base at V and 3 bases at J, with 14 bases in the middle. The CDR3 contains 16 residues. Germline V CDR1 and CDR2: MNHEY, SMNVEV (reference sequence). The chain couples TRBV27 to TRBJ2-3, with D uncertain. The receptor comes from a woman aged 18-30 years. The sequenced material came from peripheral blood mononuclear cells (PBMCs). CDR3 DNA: TGTGCCAGCAGTTTATATAAGGGAATGTGGACAGATACGCAGTATTTT. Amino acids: CASSLYKGMWTDTQYF.